Reported below is one T cell receptor beta chain. Its antigen remains unknown. Since all of the isolated RNA was reverse transcribed, expressed TCRB transcripts were what got sequenced. Generated by immunoSEQ multiplex PCR, the TCRdb table keeps only in-frame clones and is missing some. Here the sample spans 630,000 or so clones, around 15% being singletons. This entry comes from a study of beta chain features in type 1 diabetes. The CDR3 runs 13 residues. Deletions cut 7 bases from V and 0 bases from J, with 9 bases between. Germline-derived CDR1 and CDR2 are SNHLY and FYNNEI. Regarding the study as a whole: Type 1 diabetes patients had TCRB CDR3s that were shorter (moderately but significantly so) in all four CD4+ subsets.

The sample taken for sequencing was naive CD4+ T cells from blood. J is TRBJ1-1 and V is TRBV2; D uncertain. The clonotype was recovered from a man aged 18 to 30 with type 1 diabetes. This CDR3 is CASMSELNTEAFF. DNA for the CDR3: TGTGCCAGCATGAGCGAGTTGAACACTGAAGCTTTCTTT.